This record looks at one TCR beta chain sequence and its context. This CDR3 has 15 residues. The germline CDR1 and CDR2 sequences are GTSNPN and SVGIG (reference sequence). Trimming removed 2 bases from V and 6 bases from J, with 16 bases in between. Sequencing used immunoSEQ multiplex PCR; TCRdb keeps in-frame clones, though not all of them. The sample contains about 15,000 clones, almost 70% of which appear only once. The data are from a study of graft-versus-host responses after intestinal transplantation. Investigators treated the graft tissue so that it released intraepithelial and lamina propria lymphocytes.

This TCR was sampled from a human patient who received an intestinal transplant, so some T cells may come from the graft donor. The genes are TRBV30 and TRBJ1-4, with D tentatively TRBD1 (6 bases). The specimen was ileum tissue, collected around 770 days after intestinal transplantation. The CDR3 protein is CAWSSTDSGYEKLFF. The CDR3 bases are TGTGCCTGGAGTTCCACGGACAGTGGGTATGAAAAACTGTTTTTT.